Reported below is one TCR beta chain. Original methodology: Amplification with reference gene primers provided the estimates of nucleated cell counts. Measured with immunoSEQ multiplex PCR; TCRdb has only the in-frame clones, and not every one. V, J and clone size were drawn from that table, and D and trimming were deduced from the DNA. The table records around 170,000 clones, more than 90% of them present only once. This sample was taken from a study of blood T cell repertoires in COVID-19. Study-level information: PBMCs, B-cell-depleted T cells, or T cells were the source of the cDNA or gDNA that made up the material.

Sample: peripheral blood. The origin of this receptor is a man aged 45-65 years with acute or convalescent COVID-19.

CDR3 loop: CASSHGPGVDEQYF. Here the CDR3 DNA reads TGTGCCAGCAGCCACGGACCGGGGGTGGACGAGCAGTACTTC. The genes are TRBV3-1 (or the pseudogene TRBV3-2) and TRBJ2-7; D may be TRBD2 (6 bases). The germline V gene encodes CDR1 LGHDT and CDR2 YNNKEL (reference sequence). CDR3 size: 14 residues. V lost 3 bases and J lost 5, with 14 bases in between.